Presented here are 18 T cell receptor beta chains from one specimen sequenced in a study of shared clonotypes between healthy human individuals. The assay was immunoSEQ multiplex PCR, and TCRdb's table has in-frame clones only and misses some. There are about 2.4 million clones in the sample; around 90% occur only once, and roughly 0.13% lies in the top ten. Source material: naive CD4+ T cells sorted from blood. Subset in this sample: CD45RA+ positively selected. These receptors all come from a young man in good health.

The gene calls are TRBV7-2 and TRBJ2-7; the D gene is possibly TRBD2 (7 bases). There are 14 residues in the CDR3. V was pared by 3 bases and J by 4 bases, with 13 bases between. Germline V CDR1 and CDR2: SGHTA, FQGNSA. The CDR3 sequence: CASSFRGAKYEQYF. The CDR3 DNA follows: TGTGCCAGCAGCTTTCGGGGGGCTAAATACGAGCAGTACTTC.

The gene calls are TRBV6-5 and TRBJ1-3, with a tentative D call TRBD1 (5 bases). The CDR3 extends over 15 amino acids. V lost 2 bases and J 0 bases, leaving 8 bases between the germline ends. Germline CDR1 reads MNHEY; CDR2 reads SVGAGI. The CDR3 spells CASSYEGPSGNTIYF. The DNA of the CDR3 is TGTGCCAGCAGTTACGAGGGACCCTCTGGAAACACCATATATTTT.

The V and J genes are TRBV6-6 and TRBJ1-3; TRBD1 matches at 9 bases. Looked up from germline, CDR1 is MNHNY and CDR2 is SVGAGI (reference sequence). Trimming removed 6 bases from V and 2 bases from J; junction bases left unmatched: 2. The CDR3 covers 14 residues. Here the CDR3 reads CASRDRGTGNTIYF. The DNA of the CDR3 is TGTGCCAGCAGGGACAGGGGCACTGGAAACACCATATATTTT.

The rearrangement links TRBV6-5 to TRBJ2-4; D is uncertain. The V gene lost 6 bases and the J gene lost 1 base, with 13 bases spanning the gap. The CDR3 is made up of 15 amino acids. Germline CDR1 MNHEY, CDR2 SVGAGI. CDR3 coding DNA: TGTGCCAGCAGCACACTCTCCTCGGCCAAAAACATTCAGTACTTC. This encodes CASSTLSSAKNIQYF.

This clone has just one count. V is TRBV2 and J is TRBJ1-3; TRBD1 is a possible D gene (5 bases). The germline V gene has CDR1 SNHLY and CDR2 FYNNEI. V dropped 6 bases and J dropped 2 bases, with 8 bases sitting between them. This CDR3 has 13 amino acids. As DNA, the CDR3 is TGTGCCAGCAGGACAGCGGCTGGAAACACCATATATTTT. Translating gives CASRTAAGNTIYF. The full variable domain, its missing parts supplied by reference TRBV2 and TRBJ1-3, is EPEVTQTPSHQVTQMGQEVILRCVPISNHLYFYWYRQILGQKVEFLVSFYNNEISEKSEIFDDQFSVERPDGSNFTLKIRSTKLEDSAMYFCASRTAAGNTIYFGEGSWLTVV.

V usage is TRBV6-5 and J usage is TRBJ1-2, with unresolved D. The CDR3 covers 13 residues. Looked up from germline, CDR1 is MNHEY and CDR2 is SVGAGI. The V and J ends lost 5 bases and 10 bases respectively, with 17 bases between them. CDR3 DNA: TGTGCCAGCAGTCGACATACACAGCAGGACTACACCTTC. This sequence encodes CASSRHTQQDYTF.

The chain recombines TRBV7-9 with TRBJ1-4, with TRBD1 as a possible D gene (6 bases). CDR3 length equals 14 residues. CDR1 SEHNR and CDR2 FQNEAQ come from the germline V gene (reference sequence). Trimming shortened V by 2 bases and J by 7 bases, and 11 bases separated the two germline ends. CDR3 sequence: CASSLRTETEKLFF. The CDR3, as DNA: TGTGCCAGCAGCTTAAGGACAGAGACTGAAAAACTGTTTTTT.

The chain recombines TRBV7-9 with TRBJ1-5, with a possible D match to TRBD1 (5 bases). The CDR3 runs 12 residues. The V end was cut by 1 base, the J end by 9 bases, with 7 bases between. From germline, CDR1 is SEHNR and CDR2 FQNEAQ (reference sequence). The CDR3 here is CASSLDTGPQHF. As DNA, the CDR3 is TGTGCCAGCAGCTTAGATACAGGGCCCCAGCATTTT.

The V and J genes are TRBV6-5 and TRBJ1-2, with 9 nucleotides matching TRBD1. CDR3 size: 15 residues. In germline, CDR1 is MNHEY, CDR2 SVGAGI. J was trimmed by 7 bases and V by 6 bases; bases with no gene match: 12. DNA of the CDR3: TGTGCCAGCAGCCAAAGTTACAGGGGGCCACGTGGCTACACCTTC. Amino acids: CASSQSYRGPRGYTF.

This clone was observed a single time. The chain combines TRBV7-2 with TRBJ1-5; D ambiguous. The CDR3 runs 15 residues. Germline V CDR1 and CDR2: SGHTA, FQGNSA. V was pared by 5 bases and J by 7 bases, with 18 bases between. CDR3 DNA sequence: TGTGCCAGCAGCCGGAACGAGCTCGGGAGGCAGCCCCAGCATTTT. Its protein is CASSRNELGRQPQHF.

The gene calls are TRBV6-5 and TRBJ2-7; 7 bases map to TRBD2. The length of the CDR3 is 15 residues. Germline trimming cut 5 bases from V and 1 base from J; bases unmatched to any gene: 8. Germline loops: CDR1 MNHEY, CDR2 SVGAGI. CDR3 DNA sequence: TGTGCCAGCAGTCTAGAAGCGGGAAGTTCCTACGAGCAGTACTTC. Its protein is CASSLEAGSSYEQYF.

This chain uses TRBV6-6 with TRBJ2-7, with D perhaps TRBD1 (6 bases). Trimming stripped 2 bases from V and 4 bases from J, with 15 bases between. Germline values: CDR1 MNHNY, CDR2 SVGAGI (reference sequence). This CDR3 region has 15 residues. The CDR3 sequence: CASSYKQGTAYEQYF. The CDR3 DNA is TGTGCCAGCAGTTACAAACAGGGCACAGCTTACGAGCAGTACTTC.

This clone appeared once. The chain carries TRBV28 and TRBJ1-5; possibly TRBD1 for D (6 bases). Trimming stripped 6 bases from V and 0 bases from J, with 12 bases between. This CDR3 region has 15 residues. Germline CDR1 and CDR2: MDHEN and SYDVKM. CDR3 nucleotides: TGTGCCAGCAGAACCGGGACAATTAGCAATCAGCCCCAGCATTTT. Translated: CASRTGTISNQPQHF.

The V call is TRBV7-2, the J call TRBJ1-1; D may be TRBD1 (5 bases). V lost 0 bases and J lost 1, with 9 bases in between. This CDR3 is built from 15 residues. CDR1 and CDR2 from the germline V gene are SGHTA and FQGNSA. DNA for the CDR3: TGTGCCAGCAGCTTAGCGGGACGGAGGAACACTGAAGCTTTCTTT. This sequence encodes CASSLAGRRNTEAFF.

The chain has TRBV23-1 and TRBJ1-6, with D tentatively TRBD1 (6 bases). TRBV23-1 belongs to the ORF category, with a function that is uncertain. The CDR3 totals 14 residues. The V gene lost 5 bases and the J gene lost 6 bases, with 11 bases spanning the gap. CDR3 nucleotides: TGCGCCAGCAGTAAGGGGGAACCTAATTCACCCCTCCACTTT. It is translated as CASSKGEPNSPLHF.

Worth noting for this clone: This same CDR3 is encoded by further DNA sequences in the sample. V usage is TRBV6-4 and J usage is TRBJ2-6; no firm D call. Germline-derived CDR1 and CDR2 are MRHNA and SNTAGT. This CDR3 is built from 14 residues. Deletions cut 4 bases from V and 1 base from J, with 5 bases between. Written as DNA, the CDR3 is TGTGCCAGCAGTGCGTCTTCTGGGGCCAACGTCCTGACTTTC. As protein: CASSASSGANVLTF.

A word on this clone: This same CDR3 is encoded by further DNA sequences in the sample. The chain uses TRBV27 and TRBJ1-1; D is unclear. Germline V gene lookup returns CDR1 MNHEY and CDR2 SMNVEV (reference sequence). The CDR3 totals 13 residues. Deletions cut 2 bases from V and 2 bases from J, with 6 bases between. The CDR3 bases are TGTGCCAGCAGTTTACTTGAAAACACTGAAGCTTTCTTT. Translated: CASSLLENTEAFF.

The chain is built from TRBV5-1 and TRBJ2-3; TRBD2 agrees at 8 bases. From germline, CDR1 is SGHRS and CDR2 YFSETQ. V lost 3 bases, J lost 2 bases, and 8 bases stayed unmatched. The CDR3 covers 16 residues. CDR3 sequence reads: CASSSGLATATDTQYF. CDR3 in DNA: TGCGCCAGCAGCTCAGGACTAGCAACCGCCACAGATACGCAGTATTTT.